Listed below are T cell receptor beta chains from one sample, sequenced in a study of naive and memory T cell subsets. TCRdb re-called the UMI-ligation and nested PCR reads with MiXCR, one entry per CDR3 protein. The sample holds roughly 140,000 distinct CDR3 sequences, about 15% seen once. Specimen: naive CD4+ T cells from blood. The receptors come from a human donor in good health. Both conserved end residues are part of each CDR3.

CDR3aa	v_gene	len
CSARPDREQETQYF	TRBV20-1	14
CSAPGLGDFGIYNEQFF	TRBV20-1	17
CASSPWGLAGGTDTQYF	TRBV28	17
CASSLDRINSPLHF	TRBV11-1	14
CASSLFAGTNTEAFF	TRBV7-9	15
CASSQGASPDTQYF	TRBV4-3	14
CASSEAGFGGADTQYF	TRBV6-1	16
CASSNRQGDIANTGELFF	TRBV10-1	18
CASAGTGEHEQFF	TRBV12-3/TRBV12-4	13
CASSLAPPGPRANVLTF	TRBV7-2	17
CASSDSQGSNTGELFF	TRBV5-1	16
CSVGRGIEQYF	TRBV29-1	11
CASKRTSGSYEQYF	TRBV2	14
CASSLDSGLSEQYF	TRBV11-2	14
CASSTGLGNQPQHF	TRBV12-3/TRBV12-4	14
CAIDRGTGANVLTF	TRBV12-3/TRBV12-4	14
CASSAGDATNEKLFF	TRBV28	15
CSAYSGRGSETQYF	TRBV20-1	14
CASRGTGCGNQPQHF	TRBV28	15
CASSPRLAGGFTGELFF	TRBV11-2	17
CSVCSAGVCTEAFF	TRBV29-1	14
CSARPVGLAETQYF	TRBV20-1	14
CASSQARAVDTQYF	TRBV4-3	14
CASSLTYSEQYF	TRBV12-3/TRBV12-4	12
CASSQDRGRTETQYF	TRBV3-1	15
CASSLTHTGELFF	TRBV7-7	13
CASRHQGGTQYF	TRBV12-3/TRBV12-4	12
CASSAGGRETQYF	TRBV25-1	13
CASSLRWREGLDEQFF	TRBV7-2	16
CSARGGGNSYGYTF	TRBV20-1	14
CASSLLAGDGTDTQYF	TRBV18	16
CSARDSPYQPQHF	TRBV20-1	13
CASSLARSTDTQYF	TRBV7-2	14
CASREGYNEQFF	TRBV6-2/TRBV6-3	12